This T cell receptor beta chain was found in a study of high-grade serous ovarian cancer treatment subgroups. Whole-study findings and limits: Only CDR3 was analyzed; CDR1 and CDR2 were not. Without spatial data, bulk sequencing limits insight into HGSC tumor diversity. Different patients shared almost no repertoire; same-patient tumors shared about 0.11 to 0.79.

The germline V gene has CDR1 SGHTA and CDR2 FQGNSA. The CDR3 sequence is 16 residues long. Trimming removed 8 bases from V and 0 bases from J, with 16 bases in between. The method was immunoSEQ multiplex PCR; TCRdb's version includes in-frame clones alone and lacks a portion of them. The sample holds some 5,800 clones, around 75% seen once. Of note for this clone: Its matching antigen is unknown.

Tumor samples were taken before definitive surgery or chemotherapy. This TCR was sampled from a human donor with high-grade serous ovarian cancer. This rearrangement joins TRBV7-2 to TRBJ1-4, with D perhaps TRBD1 (5 bases). Source material: tumor tissue. The DNA of the CDR3 is TGTGCCAGCGGCCCAGCTTGGGGGACAACTAATGAAAAACTGTTTTTT. It yields the protein CASGPAWGTTNEKLFF.